These 15 T cell receptor beta chains share one sample of origin, sequenced in a study of blood T cell repertoires in COVID-19. The protocol was immunoSEQ multiplex PCR, while the TCRdb copy is restricted to in-frame clones and leaves out a portion. This sample yields some 67,000 clones, of which around nine tenths are seen a single time; 5.1% belongs to the top ten. The sample comprised peripheral blood. These TCRs come from a woman in her late teens or twenties with acute or convalescent COVID-19.

The chain has TRBV12-3 or TRBV12-4 and TRBJ2-1; D may be TRBD2 (6 bases). V was pared by 7 bases and J by 3 bases, with 10 bases between. The CDR3 loop spans 13 amino acids. The CDR3 sequence: CASKEGFYNEQFF. The DNA for the CDR3 is TGTGCCAGCAAGGAGGGTTTCTACAATGAGCAGTTCTTC.

The chain carries TRBV27 and TRBJ2-3, with 9 bases lining up with TRBD2. The V gene's germline CDR1 is MNHEY and CDR2 SMNVEV (reference sequence). J lost 11 bases, V lost 5 bases, and 2 bases had no gene match. The CDR3 loop spans 11 amino acids. The CDR3 sequence: CASSLAGKQYF. Written as DNA, the CDR3 is TGTGCCAGCAGTCTAGCGGGGAAGCAGTATTTT.

This clone showed up just once. This sequence joins TRBV7-2 and TRBJ1-2; D might be TRBD1 (5 bases). This CDR3 has 12 amino acids. V gave up 5 bases and J gave up 4 bases, with 8 bases separating them. Germline CDR1 and CDR2: SGHTA and FQGNSA. This CDR3 is CASSRDSYGYTF. CDR3 nucleotides: TGTGCCAGCAGCCGTGACAGCTATGGCTACACCTTC.

J is TRBJ2-2 and V is TRBV7-8, with TRBD2 matching over 14 bases. The CDR3 extends over 17 amino acids. Germline-derived CDR1 and CDR2 are SGHVS and FQNEAQ. V lost 5 bases to trimming and J lost 7 bases; unmatched junction nucleotides: 9. CDR3 DNA sequence: TGTGCCAGCAGCAGAAGAGGGACTAGCGGGAGAGTCGGGGAGCTGTTTTTT. This encodes CASSRRGTSGRVGELFF.

The CDR3 loop reads CASRDRNTGELFF. For the CDR3, the DNA is TGTGCCAGCAGGGACAGGAACACCGGGGAGCTGTTTTTT. The chain uses TRBV6-5 and TRBJ2-2; tentatively, D is TRBD1 (6 bases). Germline V gene sequence: CDR1 MNHEY, CDR2 SVGAGI. Trimming pared 6 bases from V and 1 base from J, leaving 6 bases between. This CDR3 spans 13 amino acids.

The chain joins TRBV28 to TRBJ2-3; D might be TRBD2 (5 bases). Trimming shortened V by 4 bases and J by 0 bases, and 8 bases separated the two germline ends. The CDR3 runs to 14 residues. Germline CDR1 reads MDHEN; CDR2 reads SYDVKM. The CDR3 loop is CASSSGMSTDTQYF. CDR3 sequence (DNA): TGTGCCAGCAGTTCGGGGATGAGCACAGATACGCAGTATTTT.

The V and J genes are TRBV5-4 and TRBJ2-3, with 13 positions matching TRBD2. Trimming took 0 bases from V and 2 from J; bases not matched to a gene: 6. This CDR3 contains 18 residues. Germline V gene sequence: CDR1 SGHNT, CDR2 YYREEE (reference sequence). CDR3 region: CASSLELAGGVPTDTQYF. CDR3 coding DNA: TGTGCCAGCAGCTTGGAACTAGCGGGGGGGGTCCCCACAGATACGCAGTATTTT.

The genes are TRBV6-6 and TRBJ2-1; 11 nucleotides align to TRBD2. Germline lookup yields CDR1 MNHNY and CDR2 SVGAGI (reference sequence). Germline trimming cut 3 bases from V and 6 bases from J; bases unmatched to any gene: 4. The CDR3 sequence is 15 residues long. CDR3 amino acids: CASSYRLAGINEQFF. DNA for the CDR3: TGTGCCAGCAGTTATCGACTAGCGGGAATCAATGAGCAGTTCTTC.

J is TRBJ1-3 and V is TRBV19; D not resolved. Germline V CDR1 and CDR2: LNHDA, SQIVND (reference sequence). The CDR3 loop spans 15 amino acids. V lost 3 bases and J 4 bases, leaving 13 bases between the germline ends. In DNA, the CDR3 is TGTGCCAGTAGTATGGCCGAGGGTTTCGGAAACACCATATATTTT. Protein sequence: CASSMAEGFGNTIYF.

The CDR3 DNA follows: TGTGCCAGCAGCTTAGGGTTGGGCGGGAGGTCCTACAATGAGCAGTTCTTC. Protein: CASSLGLGGRSYNEQFF. The chain carries TRBV7-9 and TRBJ2-1; 8 nucleotides agree with TRBD2. CDR1 and CDR2 (germline): SEHNR, FQNEAQ (reference sequence). Trimming removed 1 base from V and 1 base from J; junction bases left unmatched: 6. The CDR3 loop spans 17 amino acids.

V usage is TRBV7-8 and J usage is TRBJ2-5; perhaps TRBD1 as D (7 bases). Trimming shortened V by 4 bases and J by 5 bases, and 14 bases separated the two germline ends. Germline values: CDR1 SGHVS, CDR2 FQNEAQ. The CDR3 has 14 residues. CDR3 nucleotides: TGTGCCAGCAGCTCCCAGGGGGGAGGTGAGACCCAGTACTTC. It encodes CASSSQGGGETQYF.

The CDR3 sequence: CASTNSNYGYTF. CDR3 DNA: TGTGCCAGCACCAATAGTAACTATGGCTACACCTTC. The chain couples TRBV28 to TRBJ1-2, with D unclear. Germline assignment: CDR1 MDHEN and CDR2 SYDVKM. The CDR3 runs to 12 residues. The V gene lost 7 bases and the J gene lost 1 base, with 7 bases spanning the gap.

This chain uses TRBV4-3 with TRBJ2-3, with TRBD2 matching over 7 bases. The V segment lost 4 bases and the J segment 3 bases; nucleotides outside the gene matches: 1. Germline CDR1 reads LGHNA; CDR2 reads YSLEER. The CDR3 is 13 residues long. As DNA, the CDR3 is TGCGCCAGCAGCCGGCGGGAGACAGATACGCAGTATTTT. Residues: CASSRRETDTQYF.

The chain carries TRBV19 and TRBJ2-2, with 11 nucleotides matching TRBD1. The CDR3 consists of 15 residues. The V segment lost 5 bases and the J segment 6 bases; nucleotides outside the gene matches: 5. The V gene's germline CDR1 is LNHDA and CDR2 SQIVND (reference sequence). The CDR3 DNA reads as TGTGCCAGTAGTTCCGGACAGGGGGCGGCCGGGGAGCTGTTTTTT. Translation gives CASSSGQGAAGELFF. The whole variable domain, filled in from reference TRBV19 and TRBJ2-2, reads DGGITQSPKYLFRKEGQNVTLSCEQNLNHDAMYWYRQDPGQGLRLIYYSQIVNDFQKGDIAEGYSVSREKKESFPLTVTSAQKNPTAFYLCASSSGQGAAGELFFGEGSRLTVL.

This chain connects TRBV6-5 to TRBJ1-5; D perhaps matches TRBD1 (5 bases). The CDR3 runs 15 residues. Trimming stripped 5 bases from V and 1 base from J, with 12 bases between. Germline V CDR1 and CDR2: MNHEY, SVGAGI. DNA for the CDR3: TGTGCCAGCAGTCCCGGGGGGGGGAGCAATCAGCCCCAGCATTTT. Its protein is CASSPGGGSNQPQHF.